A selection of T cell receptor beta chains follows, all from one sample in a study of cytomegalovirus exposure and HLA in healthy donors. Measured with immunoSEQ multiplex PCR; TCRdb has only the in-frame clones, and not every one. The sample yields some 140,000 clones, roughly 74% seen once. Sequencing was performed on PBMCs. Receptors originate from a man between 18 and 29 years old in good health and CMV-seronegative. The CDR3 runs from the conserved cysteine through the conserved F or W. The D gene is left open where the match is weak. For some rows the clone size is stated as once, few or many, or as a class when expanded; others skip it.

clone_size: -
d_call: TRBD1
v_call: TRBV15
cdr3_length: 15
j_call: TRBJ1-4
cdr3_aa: CATSTSTGGREKLFF
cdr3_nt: TGTGCCACCAGCACATCGACAGGGGGCAGGGAAAAACTGTTTTTT

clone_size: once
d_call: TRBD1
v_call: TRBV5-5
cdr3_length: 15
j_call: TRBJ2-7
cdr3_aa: CASRHWGTGANEQYF
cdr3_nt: TGTGCCAGCAGGCACTGGGGGACAGGGGCCAACGAGCAGTACTTC

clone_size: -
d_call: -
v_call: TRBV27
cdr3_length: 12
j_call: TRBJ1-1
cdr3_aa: CASSLTGTEAFF
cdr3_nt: TGTGCCAGCAGTTTGACAGGCACTGAAGCTTTCTTT

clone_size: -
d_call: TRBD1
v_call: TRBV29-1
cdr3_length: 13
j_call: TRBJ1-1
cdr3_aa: CSVRQGDATEAFF
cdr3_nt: TGCAGCGTTAGACAGGGGGATGCCACTGAAGCTTTCTTT

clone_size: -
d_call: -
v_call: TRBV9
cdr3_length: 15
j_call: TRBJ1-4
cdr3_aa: CASSVDGGSNEKLFF
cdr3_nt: TGTGCCAGCAGCGTAGACGGCGGGTCTAATGAAAAACTGTTTTTT

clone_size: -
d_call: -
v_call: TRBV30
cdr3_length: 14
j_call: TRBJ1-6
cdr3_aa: CAWSSRSYNSPLHF
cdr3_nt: TGTGCCTGGAGTTCTCGCTCCTATAATTCACCCCTCCACTTT

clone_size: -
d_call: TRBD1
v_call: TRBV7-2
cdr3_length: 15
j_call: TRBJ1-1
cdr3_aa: CASSQPGQGNTEAFF
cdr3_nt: TGTGCCAGCAGCCAACCGGGACAGGGGAACACTGAAGCTTTCTTT

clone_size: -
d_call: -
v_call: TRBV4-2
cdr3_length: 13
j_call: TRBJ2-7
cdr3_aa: CASSPGHADEQYF
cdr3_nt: TGTGCCAGCAGCCCCGGACATGCTGACGAGCAGTACTTC

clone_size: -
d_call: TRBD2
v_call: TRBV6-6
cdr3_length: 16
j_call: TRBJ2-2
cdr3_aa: CASSITSGGAPGELFF
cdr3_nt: TGTGCCAGCAGTATAACTAGCGGGGGGGCCCCCGGGGAGCTGTTTTTT

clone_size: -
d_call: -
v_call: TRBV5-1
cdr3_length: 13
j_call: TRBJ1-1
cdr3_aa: CASSLEGRTEAFF
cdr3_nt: TGCGCCAGCAGCTTGGAGGGGAGGACTGAAGCTTTCTTT

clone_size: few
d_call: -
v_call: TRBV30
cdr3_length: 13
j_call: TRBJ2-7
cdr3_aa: CAWSVQDSYEQYF
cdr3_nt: TGTGCCTGGAGTGTACAGGACAGCTACGAGCAGTACTTC

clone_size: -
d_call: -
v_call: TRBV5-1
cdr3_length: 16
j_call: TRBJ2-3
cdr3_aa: CASSLAEGDLTDTQYF
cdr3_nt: TGCGCCAGCAGCTTGGCCGAGGGCGACCTCACAGATACGCAGTATTTT

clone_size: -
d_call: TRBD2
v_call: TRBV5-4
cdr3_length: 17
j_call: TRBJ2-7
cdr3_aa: CASSSPRGTSFNMEQYF
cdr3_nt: TGTGCCAGCAGCTCCCCGAGGGGGACTAGCTTCAATATGGAGCAGTACTTC

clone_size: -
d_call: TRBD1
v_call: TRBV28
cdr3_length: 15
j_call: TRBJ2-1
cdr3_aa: CASSSHPAGGREQFF
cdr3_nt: TGTGCCAGCAGTTCTCATCCGGCAGGGGGCCGAGAGCAGTTCTTC

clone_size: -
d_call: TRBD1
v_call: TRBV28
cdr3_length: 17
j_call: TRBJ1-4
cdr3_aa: CASSFSGGSVINEKLFF
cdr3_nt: TGTGCCAGCAGTTTTTCAGGGGGCTCAGTTATTAATGAAAAACTGTTTTTT

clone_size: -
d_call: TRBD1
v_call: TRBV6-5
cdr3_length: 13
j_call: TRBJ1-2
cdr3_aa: CASSYGTGGGYTF
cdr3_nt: TGTGCCAGCAGTTACGGGACAGGGGGCGGCTACACCTTC

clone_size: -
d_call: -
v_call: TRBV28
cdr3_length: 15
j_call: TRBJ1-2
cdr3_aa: CASSPVGRPGYGYTF
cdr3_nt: TGTGCCAGCAGCCCCGTCGGCCGGCCGGGGTATGGCTACACCTTC

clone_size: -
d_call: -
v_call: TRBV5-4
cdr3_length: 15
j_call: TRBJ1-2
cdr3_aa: CASSPYKTANYGYTF
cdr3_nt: TGTGCCAGCAGCCCTTATAAAACAGCTAACTATGGCTACACCTTC

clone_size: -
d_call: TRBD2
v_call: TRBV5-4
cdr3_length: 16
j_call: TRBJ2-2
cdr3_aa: CASSSPSGGGTGELFF
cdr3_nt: TGTGCCAGCAGCTCCCCTAGCGGGGGGGGCACCGGGGAGCTGTTTTTT

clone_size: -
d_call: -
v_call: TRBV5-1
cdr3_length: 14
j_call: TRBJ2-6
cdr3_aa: CASSKIPGANGLTF
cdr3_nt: TGCGCCAGCAGCAAGATTCCTGGGGCCAACGGCCTGACTTTC

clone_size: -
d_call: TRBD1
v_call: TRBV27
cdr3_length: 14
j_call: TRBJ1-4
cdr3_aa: CASSQTGANEKLFF
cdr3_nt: TGTGCCAGCAGCCAGACAGGGGCTAATGAAAAACTGTTTTTT

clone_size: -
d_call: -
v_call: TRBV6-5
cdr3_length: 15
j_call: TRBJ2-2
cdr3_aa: CASSYMARNTGELFF
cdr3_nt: TGTGCCAGCAGTTATATGGCCCGGAACACCGGGGAGCTGTTTTTT

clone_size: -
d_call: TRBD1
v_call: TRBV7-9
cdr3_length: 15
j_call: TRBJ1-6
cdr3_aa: CAIPIGAGGDSPLHF
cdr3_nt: TGTGCCATTCCGATAGGGGCAGGGGGCGATTCACCCCTCCACTTT

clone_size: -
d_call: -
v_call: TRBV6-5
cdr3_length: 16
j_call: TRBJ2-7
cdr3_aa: CASSYGAAGISYEQYF
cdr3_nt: TGTGCCAGCAGTTACGGTGCGGCAGGGATCTCCTACGAGCAGTACTTC

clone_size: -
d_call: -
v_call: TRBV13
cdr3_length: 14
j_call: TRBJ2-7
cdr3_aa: CASSLQGIGYEQYF
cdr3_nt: TGTGCCAGCAGCTTACAGGGGATAGGCTACGAGCAGTACTTC

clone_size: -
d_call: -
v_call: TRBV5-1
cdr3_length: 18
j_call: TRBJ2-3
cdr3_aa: CASSPGQGRGGYTDTQYF
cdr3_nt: TGCGCCAGCAGCCCTGGACAGGGTAGGGGGGGGTACACAGATACGCAGTATTTT

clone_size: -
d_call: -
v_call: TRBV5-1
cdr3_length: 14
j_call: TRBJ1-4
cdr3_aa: CASASGFLNEKLFF
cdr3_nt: TGCGCCAGCGCATCCGGGTTCCTTAATGAAAAACTGTTTTTT

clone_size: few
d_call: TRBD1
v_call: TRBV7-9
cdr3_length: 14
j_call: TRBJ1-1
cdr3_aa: CASSLESGTGFAFF
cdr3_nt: TGTGCCAGCAGCTTAGAATCTGGGACAGGGTTTGCTTTCTTT

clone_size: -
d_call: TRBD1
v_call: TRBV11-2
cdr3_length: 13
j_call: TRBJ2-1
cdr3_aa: CASRRTGPHEQFF
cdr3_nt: TGTGCCAGCAGGCGGACAGGACCCCATGAGCAGTTCTTC

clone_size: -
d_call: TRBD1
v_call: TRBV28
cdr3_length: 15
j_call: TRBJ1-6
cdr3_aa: CASSSGQYYNSPLHF
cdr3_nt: TGTGCCAGCAGTTCGGGACAGTACTATAATTCACCCCTCCACTTT

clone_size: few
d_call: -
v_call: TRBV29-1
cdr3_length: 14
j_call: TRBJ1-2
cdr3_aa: CSVEGRGSNYGYTF
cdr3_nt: TGCAGCGTTGAGGGTCGGGGTTCTAACTATGGCTACACCTTC

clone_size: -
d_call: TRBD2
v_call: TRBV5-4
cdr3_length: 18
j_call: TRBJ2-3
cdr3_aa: CASSSGTSGAISTDTQYF
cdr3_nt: TGTGCCAGCAGCTCCGGGACTAGCGGGGCGATCAGCACAGATACGCAGTATTTT

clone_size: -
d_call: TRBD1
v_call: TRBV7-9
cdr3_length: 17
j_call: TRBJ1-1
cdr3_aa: CASSYRTGGTVNTEAFF
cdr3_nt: TGTGCCAGCAGCTACCGGACAGGGGGGACGGTGAACACTGAAGCTTTCTTT

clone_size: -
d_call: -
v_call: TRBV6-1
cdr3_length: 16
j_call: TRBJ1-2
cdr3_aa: CASSERGIPRGSGYTF
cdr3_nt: TGTGCCAGCAGTGAACGAGGAATCCCTCGGGGAAGTGGCTACACCTTC

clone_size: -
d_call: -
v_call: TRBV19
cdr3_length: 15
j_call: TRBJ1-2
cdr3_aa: CASIPNGETPGGYTF
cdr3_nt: TGTGCCAGTATCCCTAATGGGGAGACCCCGGGTGGCTACACCTTC

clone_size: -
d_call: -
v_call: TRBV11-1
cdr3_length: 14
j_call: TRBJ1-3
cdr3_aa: CASSLRGTGNTIYF
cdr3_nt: TGTGCCAGCAGCTTAAGGGGAACTGGAAACACCATATATTTT

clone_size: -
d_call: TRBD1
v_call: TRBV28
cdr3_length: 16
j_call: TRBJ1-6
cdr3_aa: CASYGQGPPYNSPLHF
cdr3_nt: TGTGCCAGCTATGGACAGGGACCTCCCTATAATTCACCCCTCCACTTT

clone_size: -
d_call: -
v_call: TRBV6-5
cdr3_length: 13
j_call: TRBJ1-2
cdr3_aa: CASSQGQNYGYTF
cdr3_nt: TGTGCCAGTTCTCAGGGGCAGAACTATGGCTACACCTTC

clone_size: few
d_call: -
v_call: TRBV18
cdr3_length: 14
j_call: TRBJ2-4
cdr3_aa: CASSFDGYGGSQYF
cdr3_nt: TGTGCCAGCTCGTTCGACGGATATGGGGGCAGTCAGTACTTC

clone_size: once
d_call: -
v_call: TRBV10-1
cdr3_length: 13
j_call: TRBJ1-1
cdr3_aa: CASTPSGGTEAFF
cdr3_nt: TGCGCCAGCACTCCTTCGGGGGGCACTGAAGCTTTCTTT